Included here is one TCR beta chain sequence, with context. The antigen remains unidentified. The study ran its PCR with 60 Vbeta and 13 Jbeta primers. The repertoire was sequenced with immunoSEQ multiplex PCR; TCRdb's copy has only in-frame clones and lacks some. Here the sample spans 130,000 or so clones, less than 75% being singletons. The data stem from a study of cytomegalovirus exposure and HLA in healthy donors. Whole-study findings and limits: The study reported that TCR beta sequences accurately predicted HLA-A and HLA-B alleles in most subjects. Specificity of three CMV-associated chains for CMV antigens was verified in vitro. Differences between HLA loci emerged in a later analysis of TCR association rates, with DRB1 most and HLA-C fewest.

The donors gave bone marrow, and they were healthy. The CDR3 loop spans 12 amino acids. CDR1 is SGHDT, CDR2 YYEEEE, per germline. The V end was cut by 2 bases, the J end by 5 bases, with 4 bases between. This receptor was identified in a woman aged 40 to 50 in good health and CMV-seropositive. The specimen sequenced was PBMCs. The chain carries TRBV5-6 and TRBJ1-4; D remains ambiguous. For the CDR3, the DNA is TGTGCCAGCAGCTTCGGGAATGAAAAACTGTTTTTT. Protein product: CASSFGNEKLFF.